The following is a TCR beta chain sequence with its context. Its antigen is currently unknown. This entry is derived from a study of CD8 T cells in ankylosing spondylitis. Findings of the study overall: Roughly 8 highly homologous variants formed a TCR beta motif that appeared characteristic of ankylosing spondylitis blood. Researchers reportedly found disease-linked clones significantly enriched in matched ankylosing spondylitis synovial fluid.

TCR beta libraries were made by quantitative 5'-RACE with molecular barcodes. From the 5' RACE reads, TCRdb called clonotypes with MiXCR, one entry per CDR3 protein. The top ten clones hold less than 0.65% of a sample with 700,000 to 850,000 distinct CDR3 sequences, approximately 12% of them seen once. The V end lost 3 bases, the J end lost 0 bases, and 13 bases lay between the germline ends. From germline, CDR1 is SGHRS and CDR2 YFSETQ. The CDR3 runs 15 residues. The specimen sequenced was blood, either unsorted or a sorted T cell fraction (not recorded which). V usage is TRBV5-1 and J usage is TRBJ2-7; D not resolved. The TCR was taken from a male donor with ankylosing spondylitis. The CDR3 coding sequence is TGCGCCAGCAGCTACCTCATTGGTTTCTCCTACGAGCAGTACTTC. Residues: CASSYLIGFSYEQYF.